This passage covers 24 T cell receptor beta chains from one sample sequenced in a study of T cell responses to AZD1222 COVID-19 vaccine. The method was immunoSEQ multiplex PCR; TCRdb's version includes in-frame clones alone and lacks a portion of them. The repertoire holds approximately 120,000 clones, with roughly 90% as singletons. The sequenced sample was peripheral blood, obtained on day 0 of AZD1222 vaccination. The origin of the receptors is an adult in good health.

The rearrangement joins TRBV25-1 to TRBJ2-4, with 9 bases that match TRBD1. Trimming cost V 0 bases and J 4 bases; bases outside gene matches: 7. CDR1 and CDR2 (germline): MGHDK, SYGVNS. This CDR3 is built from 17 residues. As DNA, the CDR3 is TGTGCCAGCAGTGAATATCCGGGACAGGGCAGAAAAAACATTCAGTACTTC. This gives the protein CASSEYPGQGRKNIQYF.

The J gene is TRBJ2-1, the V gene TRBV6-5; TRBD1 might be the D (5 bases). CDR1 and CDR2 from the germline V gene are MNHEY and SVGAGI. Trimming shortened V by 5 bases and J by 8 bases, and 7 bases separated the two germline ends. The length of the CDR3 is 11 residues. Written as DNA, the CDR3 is TGTGCCAGCAGTCCCAGGGATGAGCAGTTCTTC. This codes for CASSPRDEQFF.

In nucleotides, the CDR3 is TGTGCCAGCAGCTCCTTCGATGAGCAGTTCTTC. Residues: CASSSFDEQFF. This chain uses TRBV11-1 with TRBJ2-1; no clear D gene. The CDR3 is made up of 11 amino acids. Trimming took off 4 bases at V and 8 bases at J, with 6 bases between the two ends. Per germline, CDR1 SGHAT and CDR2 FQDESV (reference sequence).

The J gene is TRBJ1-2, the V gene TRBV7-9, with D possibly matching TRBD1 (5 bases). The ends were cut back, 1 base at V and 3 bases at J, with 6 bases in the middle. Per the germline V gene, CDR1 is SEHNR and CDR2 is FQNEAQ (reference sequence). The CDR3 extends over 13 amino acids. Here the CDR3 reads CASSLGRDYGYTF. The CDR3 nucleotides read TGTGCCAGCAGCTTAGGCAGGGACTATGGCTACACCTTC. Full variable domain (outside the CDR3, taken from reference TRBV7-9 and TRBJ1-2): DTGVSQNPRHKITKRGQNVTFRCDPISEHNRLYWYRQTLGQGPEFLTYFQNEAQLEKSRLLSDRFSAERPKGSFSTLEIQRTEQGDSAMYLCASSLGRDYGYTFGSGTRLTVV.

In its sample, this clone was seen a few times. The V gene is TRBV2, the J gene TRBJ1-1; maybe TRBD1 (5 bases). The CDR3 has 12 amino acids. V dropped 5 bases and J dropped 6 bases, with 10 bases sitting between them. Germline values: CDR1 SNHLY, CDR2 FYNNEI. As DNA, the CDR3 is TGTGCCAGCAGTTCGGGGGTTCCTGAAGCTTTCTTT. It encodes CASSSGVPEAFF. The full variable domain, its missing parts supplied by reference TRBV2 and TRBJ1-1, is EPEVTQTPSHQVTQMGQEVILRCVPISNHLYFYWYRQILGQKVEFLVSFYNNEISEKSEIFDDQFSVERPDGSNFTLKIRSTKLEDSAMYFCASSSGVPEAFFGQGTRLTVV.

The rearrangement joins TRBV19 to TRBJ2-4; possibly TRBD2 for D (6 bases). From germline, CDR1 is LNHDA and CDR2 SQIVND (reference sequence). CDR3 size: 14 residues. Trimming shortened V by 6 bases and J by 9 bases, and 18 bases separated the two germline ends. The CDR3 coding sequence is TGTGCCAGTAGCCCTCGGACCTCCGGGGGCATTCAGTACTTC. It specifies CASSPRTSGGIQYF.

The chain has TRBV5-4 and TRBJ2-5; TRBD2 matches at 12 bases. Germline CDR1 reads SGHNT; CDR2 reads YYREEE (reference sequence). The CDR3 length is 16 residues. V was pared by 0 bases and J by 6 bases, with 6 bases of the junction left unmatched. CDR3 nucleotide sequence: TGTGCCAGCAGCTTGGAGACTAGCGGGAGAATGAAGACCCAGTACTTC. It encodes CASSLETSGRMKTQYF.

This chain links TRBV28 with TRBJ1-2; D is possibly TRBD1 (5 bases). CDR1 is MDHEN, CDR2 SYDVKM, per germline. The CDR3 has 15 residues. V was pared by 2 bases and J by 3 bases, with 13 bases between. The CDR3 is CASSLIQEPYYGYTF. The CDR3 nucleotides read TGTGCCAGCAGTTTAATACAGGAACCATACTATGGCTACACCTTC.

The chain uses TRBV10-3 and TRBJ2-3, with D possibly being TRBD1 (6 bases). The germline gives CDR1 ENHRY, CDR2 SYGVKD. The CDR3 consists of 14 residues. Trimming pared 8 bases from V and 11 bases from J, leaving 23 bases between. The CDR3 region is CAIALQTNRDKQYF. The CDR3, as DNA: TGTGCCATCGCCCTTCAAACGAATAGGGACAAGCAGTATTTT.

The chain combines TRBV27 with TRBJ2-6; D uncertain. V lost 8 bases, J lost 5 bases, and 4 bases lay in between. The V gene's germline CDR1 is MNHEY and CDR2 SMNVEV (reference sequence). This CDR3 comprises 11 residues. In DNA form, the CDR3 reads TGTGCCAGCTCCCGGGCCAACGTCCTGACTTTC. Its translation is CASSRANVLTF. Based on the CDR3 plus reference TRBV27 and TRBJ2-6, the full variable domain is EAQVTQNPRYLITVTGKKLTVTCSQNMNHEYMSWYRQDPGLGLRQIYYSMNVEVTDKGDVPEGYKVSRKEKRNFPLILESPSPNQTSLYFCASSRANVLTFGAGSRLTVL.

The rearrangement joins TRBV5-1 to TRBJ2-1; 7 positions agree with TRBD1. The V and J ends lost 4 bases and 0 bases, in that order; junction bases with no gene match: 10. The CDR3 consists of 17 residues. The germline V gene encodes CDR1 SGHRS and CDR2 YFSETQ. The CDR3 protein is CASSDGTVRSSYNEQFF. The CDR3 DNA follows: TGCGCCAGCAGCGATGGGACAGTACGGAGCTCCTACAATGAGCAGTTCTTC.

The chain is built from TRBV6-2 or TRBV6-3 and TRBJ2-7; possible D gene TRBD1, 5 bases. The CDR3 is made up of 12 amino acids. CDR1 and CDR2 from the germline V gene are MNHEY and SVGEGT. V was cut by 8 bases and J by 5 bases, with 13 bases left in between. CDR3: CASRLGVNEQYF. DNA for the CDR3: TGTGCCAGCCGCCTAGGGGTGAACGAGCAGTACTTC.

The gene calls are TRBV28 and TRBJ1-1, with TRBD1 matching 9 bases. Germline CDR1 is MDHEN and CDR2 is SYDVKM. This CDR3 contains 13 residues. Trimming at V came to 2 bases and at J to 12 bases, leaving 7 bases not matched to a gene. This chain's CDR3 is CASSLTGTGRPFF. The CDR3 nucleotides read TGTGCCAGCAGTTTAACCGGGACAGGGAGGCCTTTCTTT.

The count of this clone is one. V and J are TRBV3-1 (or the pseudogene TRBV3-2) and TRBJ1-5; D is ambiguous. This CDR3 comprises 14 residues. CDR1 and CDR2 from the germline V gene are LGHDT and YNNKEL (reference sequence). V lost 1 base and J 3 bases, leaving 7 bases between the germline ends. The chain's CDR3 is CASSQAGFNQPQHF. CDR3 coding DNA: TGTGCCAGCAGCCAAGCCGGGTTCAATCAGCCCCAGCATTTT.

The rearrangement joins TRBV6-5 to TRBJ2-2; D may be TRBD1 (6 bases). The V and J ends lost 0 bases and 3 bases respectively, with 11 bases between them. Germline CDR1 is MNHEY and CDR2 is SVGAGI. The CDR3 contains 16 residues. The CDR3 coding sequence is TGTGCCAGCAGTTACTCGATGGGACAACACACCGGGGAGCTGTTTTTT. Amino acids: CASSYSMGQHTGELFF.

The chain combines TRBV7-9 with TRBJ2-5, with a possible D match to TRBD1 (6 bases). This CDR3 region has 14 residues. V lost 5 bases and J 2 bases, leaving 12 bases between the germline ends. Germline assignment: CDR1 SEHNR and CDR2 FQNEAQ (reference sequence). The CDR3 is CASSPRTAQETQYF. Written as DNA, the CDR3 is TGTGCCAGCAGCCCACGGACAGCGCAAGAGACCCAGTACTTC.

CDR3 region: CASSFDFIGELFF. CDR3 bases: TGCGCCAGCAGCTTCGACTTCATCGGGGAGCTGTTTTTT. The rearrangement joins TRBV5-1 to TRBJ2-2, with D hard to call. This CDR3 spans 13 amino acids. Trimming took 2 bases from V and 7 from J, leaving 9 bases between them. Germline CDR1 SGHRS, CDR2 YFSETQ.

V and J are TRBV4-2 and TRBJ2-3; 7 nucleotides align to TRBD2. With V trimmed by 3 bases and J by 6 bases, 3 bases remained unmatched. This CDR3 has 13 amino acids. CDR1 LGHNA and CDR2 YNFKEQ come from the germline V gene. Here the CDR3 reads CASSQILADTQYF. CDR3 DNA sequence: TGTGCCAGCAGCCAGATACTAGCGGATACGCAGTATTTT.

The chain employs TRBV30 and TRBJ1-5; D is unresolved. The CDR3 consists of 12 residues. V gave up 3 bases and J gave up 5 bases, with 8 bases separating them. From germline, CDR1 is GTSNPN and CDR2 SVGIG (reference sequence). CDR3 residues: CAWRYGDQPQHF. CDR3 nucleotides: TGTGCCTGGAGGTATGGGGATCAGCCCCAGCATTTT.

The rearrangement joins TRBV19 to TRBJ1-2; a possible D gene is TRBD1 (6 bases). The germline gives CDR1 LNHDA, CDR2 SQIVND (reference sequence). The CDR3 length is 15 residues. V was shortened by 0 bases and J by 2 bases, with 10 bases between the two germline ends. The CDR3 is CASSIDPRGNYGYTF. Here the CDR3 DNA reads TGTGCCAGTAGTATAGATCCCAGGGGCAACTATGGCTACACCTTC.

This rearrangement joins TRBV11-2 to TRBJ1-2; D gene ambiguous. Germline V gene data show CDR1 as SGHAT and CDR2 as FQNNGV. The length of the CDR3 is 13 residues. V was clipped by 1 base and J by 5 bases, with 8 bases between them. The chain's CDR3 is CASSLAPDYGYTF. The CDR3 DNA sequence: TGTGCCAGCAGCTTAGCTCCGGATTATGGCTACACCTTC.

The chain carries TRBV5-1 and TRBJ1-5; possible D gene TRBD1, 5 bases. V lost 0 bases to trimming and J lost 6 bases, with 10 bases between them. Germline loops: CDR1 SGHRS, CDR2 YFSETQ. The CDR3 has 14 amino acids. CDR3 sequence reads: CASSLGGSSQPQHF. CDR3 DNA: TGCGCCAGCAGCTTGGGGGGCTCGAGTCAGCCCCAGCATTTT.

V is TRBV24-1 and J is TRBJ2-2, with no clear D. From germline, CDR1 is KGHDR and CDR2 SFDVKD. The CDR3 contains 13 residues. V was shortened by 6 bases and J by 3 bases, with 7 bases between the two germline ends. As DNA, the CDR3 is TGTGCCACCAGTCCTGGAGACACCGGGGAGCTGTTTTTT. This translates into CATSPGDTGELFF.

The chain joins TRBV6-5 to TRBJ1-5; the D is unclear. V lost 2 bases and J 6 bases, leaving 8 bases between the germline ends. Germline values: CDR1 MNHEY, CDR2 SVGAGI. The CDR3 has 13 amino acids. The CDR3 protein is CASSYAISQPQHF. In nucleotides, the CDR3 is TGTGCCAGCAGTTACGCCATAAGTCAGCCCCAGCATTTT.